The present entry profiles one TCR beta chain with its context. The antigen is undetermined. The data stem from a study of blood T cells in healthy people across ages. Notes on the study in general: Diversity figures derived from one million T cells were judged to underestimate the true value.

The authors ran a second PCR of 7 to 11 cycles using a sample-barcoded 5' primer and a J-beta primer mix. Every molecule of cDNA carried a tag from a template-switch adaptor with 12 random nucleotides. TCRdb fed the 5' RACE reads into MiXCR, producing one record per CDR3 protein. Here the sample spans 850,000 to 1,100,000 distinct CDR3 sequences, roughly two fifths being singletons. Researchers report isolating at least 6.5 million PBMCs per sample. CDR1 is LGHNT, CDR2 FRNRAP, per germline. V was cut by 0 bases and J by 5 bases, with 13 bases left in between. This CDR3 contains 16 residues. The TCR was taken from a man younger than 30 in good health. This chain connects TRBV12-5 to TRBJ2-2, with D maybe TRBD2 (6 bases). Sequencing was done on a sample of blood. This CDR3 is CASGLVLEGDTGELFF. The DNA for the CDR3 is TGTGCTAGTGGTTTGGTATTGGAGGGAGATACCGGGGAGCTGTTTTTT.